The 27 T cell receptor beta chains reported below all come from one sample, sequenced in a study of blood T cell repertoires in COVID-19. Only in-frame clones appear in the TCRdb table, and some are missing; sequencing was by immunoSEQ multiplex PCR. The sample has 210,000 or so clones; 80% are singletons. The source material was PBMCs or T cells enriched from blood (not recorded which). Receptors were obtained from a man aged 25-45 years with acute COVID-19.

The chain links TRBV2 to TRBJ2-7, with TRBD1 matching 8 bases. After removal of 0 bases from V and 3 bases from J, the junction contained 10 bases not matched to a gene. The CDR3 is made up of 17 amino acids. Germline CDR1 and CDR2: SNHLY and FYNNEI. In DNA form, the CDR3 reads TGTGCCAGCAGTGAAGCGCTTCAGGGGGCTAAGAGCTACGAGCAGTACTTC. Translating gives CASSEALQGAKSYEQYF.

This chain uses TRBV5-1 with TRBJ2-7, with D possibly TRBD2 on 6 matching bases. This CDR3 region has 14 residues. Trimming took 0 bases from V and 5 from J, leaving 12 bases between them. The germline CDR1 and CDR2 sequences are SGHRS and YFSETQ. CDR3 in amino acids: CASSLEGGNHEQYF. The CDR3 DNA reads TGCGCCAGCAGCTTGGAAGGAGGGAACCACGAGCAGTACTTC.

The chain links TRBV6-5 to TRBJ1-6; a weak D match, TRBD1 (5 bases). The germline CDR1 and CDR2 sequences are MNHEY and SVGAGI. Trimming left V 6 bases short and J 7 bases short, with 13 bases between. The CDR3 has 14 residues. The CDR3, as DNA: TGTGCCAGCAGCCCCCCTGGGGGGAATTCACCCCTCCACTTT. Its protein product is CASSPPGGNSPLHF.

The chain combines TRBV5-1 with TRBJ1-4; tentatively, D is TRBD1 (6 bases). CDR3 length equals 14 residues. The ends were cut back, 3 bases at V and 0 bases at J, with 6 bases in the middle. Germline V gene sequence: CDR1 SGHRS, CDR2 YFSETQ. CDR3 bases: TGCGCCAGCAGCTGGACAGCAACTAATGAAAAACTGTTTTTT. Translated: CASSWTATNEKLFF.

CDR3 DNA sequence: TGTGCCAGCAGCCGGGGGGTCCTGGAAGGCTACACCTTC. As protein: CASSRGVLEGYTF. The V and J genes are TRBV5-5 and TRBJ1-2, with D perhaps matching TRBD1 (5 bases). Germline CDR1 SGHKS, CDR2 YYEKEE (reference sequence). The V gene lost 4 bases and the J gene lost 8 bases, with 15 bases spanning the gap. This CDR3 has 13 residues.

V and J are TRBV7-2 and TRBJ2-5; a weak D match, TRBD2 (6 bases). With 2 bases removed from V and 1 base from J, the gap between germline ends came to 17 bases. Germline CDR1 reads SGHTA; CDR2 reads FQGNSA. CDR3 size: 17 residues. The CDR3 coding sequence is TGTGCCAGCAGCTTAACGGGACTCACCTACCTCCAAGAGACCCAGTACTTC. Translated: CASSLTGLTYLQETQYF. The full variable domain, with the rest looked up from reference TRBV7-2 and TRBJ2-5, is GAGVSQSPSNKVTEKGKDVELRCDPISGHTALYWYRQSLGQGLEFLIYFQGNSAPDKSGLPSDRFSAERTGGSVSTLTIQRTQQEDSAVYLCASSLTGLTYLQETQYFGPGTRLLVL.

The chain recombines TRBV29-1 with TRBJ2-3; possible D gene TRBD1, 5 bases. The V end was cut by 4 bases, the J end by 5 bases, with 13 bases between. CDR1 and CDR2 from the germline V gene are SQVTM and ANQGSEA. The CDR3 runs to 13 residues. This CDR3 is CSVAGATEDTQYF. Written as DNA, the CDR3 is TGCAGCGTTGCTGGGGCGACCGAAGATACGCAGTATTTT.

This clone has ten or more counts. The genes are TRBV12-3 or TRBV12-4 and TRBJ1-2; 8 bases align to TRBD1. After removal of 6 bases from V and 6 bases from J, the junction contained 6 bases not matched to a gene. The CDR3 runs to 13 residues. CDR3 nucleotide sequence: TGTGCCAGCAGCCCGGGACAGGAGAATGGCTACACCTTC. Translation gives CASSPGQENGYTF.

CDR3 protein: CASSLNMEGYTF. The CDR3 region has the DNA TGCGCCAGCAGCTTGAACATGGAGGGCTACACCTTC. The rearrangement uses TRBV5-1 and TRBJ1-2; D is unclear. Trimming stripped 1 base from V and 8 bases from J, with 9 bases between. The CDR3 length is 12 residues. Per germline, CDR1 SGHRS and CDR2 YFSETQ.

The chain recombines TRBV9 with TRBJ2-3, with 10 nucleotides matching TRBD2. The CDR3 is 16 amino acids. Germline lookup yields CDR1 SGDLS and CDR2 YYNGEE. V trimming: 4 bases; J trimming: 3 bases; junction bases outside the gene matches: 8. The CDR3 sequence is CASSYRTSGDTDTQYF. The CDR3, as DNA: TGTGCCAGCAGCTACCGGACTAGCGGCGATACAGATACGCAGTATTTT.

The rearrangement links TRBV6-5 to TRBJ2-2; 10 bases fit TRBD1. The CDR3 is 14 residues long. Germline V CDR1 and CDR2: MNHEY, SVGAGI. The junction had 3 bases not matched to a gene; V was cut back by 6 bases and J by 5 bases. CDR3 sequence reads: CASRDRGRTGELFF. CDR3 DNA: TGTGCCAGCAGGGACAGGGGGAGGACCGGGGAGCTGTTTTTT.

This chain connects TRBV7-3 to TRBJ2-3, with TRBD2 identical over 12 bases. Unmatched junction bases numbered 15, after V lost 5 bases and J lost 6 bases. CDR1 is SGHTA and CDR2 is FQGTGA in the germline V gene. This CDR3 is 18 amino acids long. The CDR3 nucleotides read TGTGCCAGCAGCCAGGGCCTAGCGGGGGGGCCAAGAGTTGATACGCAGTATTTT. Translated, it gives CASSQGLAGGPRVDTQYF.

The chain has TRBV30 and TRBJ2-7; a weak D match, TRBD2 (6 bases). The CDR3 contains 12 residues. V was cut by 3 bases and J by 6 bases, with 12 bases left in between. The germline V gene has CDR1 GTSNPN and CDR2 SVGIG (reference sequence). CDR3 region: CAWSGGAGEQYF. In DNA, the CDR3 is TGTGCCTGGAGCGGGGGAGCGGGCGAGCAGTACTTC.

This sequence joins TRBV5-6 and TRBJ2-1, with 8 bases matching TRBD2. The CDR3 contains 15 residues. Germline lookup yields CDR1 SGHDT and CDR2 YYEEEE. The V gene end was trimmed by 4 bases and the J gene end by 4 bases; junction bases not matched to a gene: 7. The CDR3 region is CASSRGTSRYNEQFF. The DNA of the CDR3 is TGTGCCAGCAGCCGAGGGACTAGTCGGTACAATGAGCAGTTCTTC.

The CDR3 protein is CASSKEVAGGETQYF. The CDR3 DNA follows: TGTGCCAGCAGCAAAGAGGTAGCGGGGGGAGAGACCCAGTACTTC. The chain has TRBV5-4 and TRBJ2-5; TRBD2 matches at 10 bases. Germline CDR1 and CDR2: SGHNT and YYREEE (reference sequence). V was clipped by 4 bases and J by 4 bases; unmatched bases: 7. This CDR3 spans 15 amino acids. The full variable domain, its missing parts supplied by reference TRBV5-4 and TRBJ2-5, is ETGVTQSPTHLIKTRGQQVTLRCSSQSGHNTVSWYQQALGQGPQFIFQYYREEENGRGNFPPRFSGLQFPNYSSELNVNALELDDSALYLCASSKEVAGGETQYFGPGTRLLVL.

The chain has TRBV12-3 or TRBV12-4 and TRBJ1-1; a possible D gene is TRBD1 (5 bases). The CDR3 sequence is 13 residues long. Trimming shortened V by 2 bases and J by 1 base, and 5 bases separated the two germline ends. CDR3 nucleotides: TGTGCCAGCAGTTTACAGGGGAACACTGAAGCTTTCTTT. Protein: CASSLQGNTEAFF.

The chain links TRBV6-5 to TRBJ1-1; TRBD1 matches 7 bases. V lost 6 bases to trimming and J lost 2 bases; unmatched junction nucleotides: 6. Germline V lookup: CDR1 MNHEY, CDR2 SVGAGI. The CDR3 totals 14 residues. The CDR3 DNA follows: TGTGCCAGCAGCCGGGGACAGCAAAACACTGAAGCTTTCTTT. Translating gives CASSRGQQNTEAFF.

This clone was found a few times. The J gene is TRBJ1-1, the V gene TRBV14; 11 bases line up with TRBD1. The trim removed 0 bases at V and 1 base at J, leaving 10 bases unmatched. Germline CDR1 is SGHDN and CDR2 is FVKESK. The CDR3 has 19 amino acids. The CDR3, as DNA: TGTGCCAGCAGCCAAGACCCCCGGACAGGGGGCTTTAAGAACACTGAAGCTTTCTTT. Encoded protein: CASSQDPRTGGFKNTEAFF.

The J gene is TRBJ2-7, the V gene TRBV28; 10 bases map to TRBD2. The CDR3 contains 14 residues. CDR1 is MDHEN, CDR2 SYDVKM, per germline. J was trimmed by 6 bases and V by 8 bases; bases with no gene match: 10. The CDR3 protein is CASSSGAGGLEQYF. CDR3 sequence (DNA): TGTGCCAGCTCCTCGGGAGCGGGGGGGCTCGAGCAGTACTTC.

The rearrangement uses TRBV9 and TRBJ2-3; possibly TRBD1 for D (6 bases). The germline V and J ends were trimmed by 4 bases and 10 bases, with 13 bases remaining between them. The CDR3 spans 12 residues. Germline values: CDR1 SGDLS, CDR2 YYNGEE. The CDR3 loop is CASSPGQRAQYF. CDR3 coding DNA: TGTGCCAGCAGCCCTGGACAGCGCGCGCAGTATTTT. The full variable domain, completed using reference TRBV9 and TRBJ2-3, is DSGVTQTPKHLITATGQRVTLRCSPRSGDLSVYWYQQSLDQGLQFLIQYYNGEERAKGNILERFSAQQFPDLHSELNLSSLELGDSALYFCASSPGQRAQYFGPGTRLTVL.

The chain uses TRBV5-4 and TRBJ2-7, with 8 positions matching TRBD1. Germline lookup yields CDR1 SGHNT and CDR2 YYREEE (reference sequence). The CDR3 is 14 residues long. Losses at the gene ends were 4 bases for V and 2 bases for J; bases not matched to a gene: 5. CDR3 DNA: TGTGCCAGCAGCCCATGGACAGGGCCCTACGAGCAGTACTTC. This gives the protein CASSPWTGPYEQYF.

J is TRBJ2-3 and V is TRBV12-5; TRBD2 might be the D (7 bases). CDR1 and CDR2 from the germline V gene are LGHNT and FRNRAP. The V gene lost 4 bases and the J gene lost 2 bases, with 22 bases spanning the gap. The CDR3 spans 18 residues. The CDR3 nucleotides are TGTGCTAGTGGTTCCTCCTGGGGGGGCGGACCTTCCACAGATACGCAGTATTTT. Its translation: CASGSSWGGGPSTDTQYF.

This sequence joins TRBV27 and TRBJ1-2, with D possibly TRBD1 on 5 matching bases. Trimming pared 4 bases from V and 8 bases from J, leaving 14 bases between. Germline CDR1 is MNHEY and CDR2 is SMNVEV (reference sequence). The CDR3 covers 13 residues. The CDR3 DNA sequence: TGTGCCAGCAGTTGGGGCCCCGGGCAGGGCTACACCTTC. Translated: CASSWGPGQGYTF.

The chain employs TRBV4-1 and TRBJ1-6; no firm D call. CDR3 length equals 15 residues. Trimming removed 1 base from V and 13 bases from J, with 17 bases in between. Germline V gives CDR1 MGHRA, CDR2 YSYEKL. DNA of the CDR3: TGCGCCAGCAGCCAAGGTCCAGGATCCCAACGGCCCCTCCACTTT. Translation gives CASSQGPGSQRPLHF.

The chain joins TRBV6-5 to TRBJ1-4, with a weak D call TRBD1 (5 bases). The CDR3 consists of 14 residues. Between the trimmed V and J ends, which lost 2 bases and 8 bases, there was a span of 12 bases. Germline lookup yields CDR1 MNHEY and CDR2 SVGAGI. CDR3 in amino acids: CASSYGQGGEKLFF. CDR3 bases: TGTGCCAGCAGTTACGGGCAGGGTGGGGAAAAACTGTTTTTT.

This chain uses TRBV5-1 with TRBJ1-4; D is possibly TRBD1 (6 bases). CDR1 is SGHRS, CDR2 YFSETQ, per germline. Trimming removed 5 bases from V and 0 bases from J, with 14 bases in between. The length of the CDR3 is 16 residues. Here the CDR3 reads CASRNSGGATNEKLFF. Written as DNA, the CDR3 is TGCGCCAGCAGAAATTCGGGGGGCGCAACTAATGAAAAACTGTTTTTT.

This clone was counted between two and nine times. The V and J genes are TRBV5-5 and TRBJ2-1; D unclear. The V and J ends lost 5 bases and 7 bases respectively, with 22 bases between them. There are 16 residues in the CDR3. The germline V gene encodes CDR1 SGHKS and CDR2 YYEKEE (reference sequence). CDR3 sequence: CASSLSWQAQRNEQFF. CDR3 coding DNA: TGTGCCAGCAGTCTTTCATGGCAGGCCCAAAGAAATGAGCAGTTCTTC.